This T cell receptor beta chain was recovered during a study of T-cell reconstitution after alpha-beta-depleted transplantation in children. The sample holds many counts of this clonotype. Its specificity is not known. CDR3 length: 15 amino acids. With 0 bases clipped from V and 1 base from J, the junction kept 3 bases outside the gene matches. Germline V lookup: CDR1 LNHNV, CDR2 YYDKDF (reference sequence). Unique molecular identifiers were used in preparing the TCRbeta library. TCRdb redid the calling of the PCR reads with MiXCR, one entry per CDR3 protein. The sample has 440,000 or so distinct CDR3 sequences; 43% are singletons. Study-wide findings and caveats: The study traced high day-60 TCRbeta diversity in some patients to surviving recipient T cells and thymic progenitors. Among T cells one year after transplant, newly produced cells accounted for most counts and diversity. About two months after transplant, alpha-beta T cells reportedly came from several hundred expanded graft clones.

The sequencing here drew on PBMCs, taken before TCRalphabeta/CD19-depleted stem cell transplant. V gene TRBV15 combines with J gene TRBJ2-7; 7 nucleotides agree with TRBD1. The clonotype was recovered from a girl aged 2-10 years with aplastic anemia, due to receive a stem cell transplant. This chain's CDR3 is CATSRDRQGSYEQYF. The CDR3, as DNA: TGTGCCACCAGCAGAGACCGACAGGGTTCCTACGAGCAGTACTTC.